One sample yielded the 11 T cell receptor beta chains listed below, sequenced in a study of T-cell memory formation after mild COVID-19 (dated by TCRdb to about 2021). Preparation of the library involved 5' RACE. Sequencing instrument: Illumina NovaSeq 6000. TCRdb trimmed the raw reads at Q25, called clones with MiXCR and kept productive beta chains. When rows share a CDR3 protein, they turn into one entry using the most common DNA and genes. In this sample the table shows approximately 290,000 distinct CDR3 sequences, 7% to 10% of which occur a single time. In total, the top ten clones hold roughly 22% of the sample. The material sequenced was PBMCs or a T cell subset sorted from them (not recorded which). The receptor set was obtained from a man in his late teens or twenties who had mild COVID-19 (a few samples of this study predate the infection). The sample titles of this study are shuffled in the database, so cell type and time point are left out; the donor was told from shared clones.

This clonotype occurred many times. The chain recombines TRBV20-1 with TRBJ2-3, with D maybe TRBD1 (6 bases). Trimming removed 7 bases from V and 6 bases from J, with 14 bases in between. The CDR3 sequence is 12 residues long. CDR1 and CDR2 from the germline V gene are DFQATT and SNEGSKA (reference sequence). CDR3 nucleotides: TGCAGTGTGACCCAGGGGTCGGATACGCAGTATTTT. Translation: CSVTQGSDTQYF.

V gene TRBV7-9 combines with J gene TRBJ2-1, with D perhaps TRBD2 (7 bases). The CDR3 runs 16 residues. Germline CDR1 reads SEHNR; CDR2 reads FQNEAQ (reference sequence). V dropped 5 bases and J dropped 2 bases, with 16 bases sitting between them. The CDR3: CASSPDPGGTYNEQFF. CDR3 in DNA: TGTGCCAGCAGCCCCGATCCGGGGGGCACCTACAATGAGCAGTTCTTC.

Ten or more counts support this clonotype. The CDR3 sequence: CASSFRDRAWNEQFF. DNA for the CDR3: TGCGCCAGCAGCTTCCGGGACAGGGCATGGAATGAGCAGTTCTTC. The J gene is TRBJ2-1, the V gene TRBV5-1, with 9 positions matching TRBD1. CDR3 length: 15 residues. J lost 7 bases, V lost 2 bases, and 7 bases had no gene match. The germline V gene encodes CDR1 SGHRS and CDR2 YFSETQ.

The J gene is TRBJ2-5, the V gene TRBV14; the D is unclear. The germline gives CDR1 SGHDN, CDR2 FVKESK. CDR3 length: 14 residues. Trimming removed 3 bases at V and 9 bases at J, with 17 bases between. The CDR3 DNA follows: TGTGCCAGCAGCCAGACGGGCCCACTTAGGGCCCAGTACTTC. It codes for CASSQTGPLRAQYF.

A word on this clonotype: The final CDR3 position lacks the conserved phenylalanine or tryptophan, pointing to a likely read error. The limits of the CDR3 on the DNA are not certain, so only TCRdb's listed CDR3 is given. The V gene is TRBV20-1, the J gene TRBJ2-7; TRBD1, the D gene given by the table, was not confirmed from the DNA. CDR1 and CDR2 from the germline V gene are DFQATT and SNEGSKA (reference sequence). Counting both end residues, the CDR3 totals 11 amino acids. CDR3: CSARDRCPGPG.

The CDR3, as DNA: TGTGCCAGCAGCATAGGACCGACCAACTATGGCTACACCTTC. It is translated as CASSIGPTNYGYTF. The chain uses TRBV7-2 and TRBJ1-2; D is unresolved. The CDR3 runs 14 residues. The V and J ends lost 5 bases and 2 bases respectively, with 12 bases between them. Per the germline V gene, CDR1 is SGHTA and CDR2 is FQGNSA.

The rearrangement uses TRBV5-1 and TRBJ2-5; 8 nucleotides align to TRBD1. Trimming at V came to 5 bases and at J to 5 bases, leaving 8 bases not matched to a gene. The germline V gene encodes CDR1 SGHRS and CDR2 YFSETQ. The CDR3 is made up of 14 amino acids. For the CDR3, the DNA is TGCGCCAGCAGACAAGCAGGGGGCGCGGAGACCCAGTACTTC. Translated: CASRQAGGAETQYF.

At least ten counts were recorded for this clonotype. The chain employs TRBV5-1 and TRBJ2-5; D is perhaps TRBD1 (6 bases). Between the trimmed V and J ends, which lost 4 bases and 6 bases, there was a span of 16 bases. The CDR3 covers 14 residues. The germline V gene has CDR1 SGHRS and CDR2 YFSETQ. CDR3: CASSRRQGQQTQYF. The CDR3 DNA sequence: TGCGCCAGCAGCAGGCGTCAGGGGCAACAGACCCAGTACTTC.

This clonotype was counted a single time. This rearrangement joins TRBV27 to TRBJ2-1, with 12 positions matching TRBD2. J was trimmed by 14 bases and V by 5 bases; bases with no gene match: 7. Germline V CDR1 and CDR2: MNHEY, SMNVEV (reference sequence). This CDR3 region has 13 residues. CDR3 coding DNA: TGTGCCAGCAGTCCACGGACTAGCGGGGTAGAGTTCTTC. Its protein is CASSPRTSGVEFF.

The chain employs TRBV18 and TRBJ1-1; 10 bases fit TRBD1. The germline V gene has CDR1 KGHSH and CDR2 LQKENI. The CDR3 runs 15 residues. V lost 3 bases to trimming and J lost 4 bases; unmatched junction nucleotides: 5. CDR3 sequence reads: CASSPRTGGTTEAFF. CDR3 bases: TGTGCCAGCTCACCCCGGACAGGGGGAACCACTGAAGCTTTCTTT. Together with reference TRBV18 and TRBJ1-1, the CDR3 gives the full variable domain: NAGVMQNPRHLVRRRGQEARLRCSPMKGHSHVYWYRQLPEEGLKFMVYLQKENIIDESGMPKERFSAEFPKEGPSILRIQQVVRGDSAAYFCASSPRTGGTTEAFFGQGTRLTVV.

The J gene is TRBJ2-2, the V gene TRBV4-3; 10 bases map to TRBD1. The CDR3 is made up of 17 amino acids. CDR1 LGHNA and CDR2 YSLEER come from the germline V gene. With V trimmed by 2 bases and J by 3 bases, 6 bases remained unmatched. The CDR3 loop is CASSQSSGTGDTGELFF. DNA for the CDR3: TGCGCCAGCAGCCAATCCTCCGGGACAGGGGACACCGGGGAGCTGTTTTTT.